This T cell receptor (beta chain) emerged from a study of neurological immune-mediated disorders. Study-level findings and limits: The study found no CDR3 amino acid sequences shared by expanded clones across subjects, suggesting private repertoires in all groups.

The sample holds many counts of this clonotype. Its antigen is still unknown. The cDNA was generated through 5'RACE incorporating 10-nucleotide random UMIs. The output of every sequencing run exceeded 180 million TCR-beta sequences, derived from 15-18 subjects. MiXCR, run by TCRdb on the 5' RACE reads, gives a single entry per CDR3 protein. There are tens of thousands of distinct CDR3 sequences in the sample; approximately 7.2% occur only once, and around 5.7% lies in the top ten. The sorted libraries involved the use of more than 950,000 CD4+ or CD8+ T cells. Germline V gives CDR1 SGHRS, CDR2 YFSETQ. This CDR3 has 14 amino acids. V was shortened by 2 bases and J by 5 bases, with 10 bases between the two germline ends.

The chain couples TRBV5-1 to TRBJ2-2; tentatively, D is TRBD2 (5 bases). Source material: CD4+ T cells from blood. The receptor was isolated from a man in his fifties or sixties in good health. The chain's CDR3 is CASSFRGETGELFF. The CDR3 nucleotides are TGCGCCAGCAGCTTTCGGGGAGAGACCGGGGAGCTGTTTTTT. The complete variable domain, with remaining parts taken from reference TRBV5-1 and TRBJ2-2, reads KAGVTQTPRYLIKTRGQQVTLSCSPISGHRSVSWYQQTPGQGLQFLFEYFSETQRNKGNFPGRFSGRQFSNSRSEMNVSTLELGDSALYLCASSFRGETGELFFGEGSRLTVL.